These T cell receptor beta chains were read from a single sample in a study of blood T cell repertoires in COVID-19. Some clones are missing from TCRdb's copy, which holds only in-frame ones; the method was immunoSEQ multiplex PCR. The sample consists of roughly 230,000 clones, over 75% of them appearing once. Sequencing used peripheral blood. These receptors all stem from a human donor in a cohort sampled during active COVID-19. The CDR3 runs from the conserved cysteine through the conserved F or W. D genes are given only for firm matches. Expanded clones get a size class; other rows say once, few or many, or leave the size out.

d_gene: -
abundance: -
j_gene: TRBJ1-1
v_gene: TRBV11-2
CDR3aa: CASSLGAAALEAFF
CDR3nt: TGTGCCAGCAGCTTAGGGGCAGCGGCCCTAGAAGCTTTCTTT

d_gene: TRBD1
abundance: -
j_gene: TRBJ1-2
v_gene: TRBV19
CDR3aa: CASSNTGQGSGGYTF
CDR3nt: TGTGCCAGTAGTAACACCGGACAGGGGTCTGGTGGCTACACCTTC

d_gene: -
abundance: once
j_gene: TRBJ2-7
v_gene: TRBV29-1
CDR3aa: CSVLEDRVSYEQYF
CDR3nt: TGCAGCGTTCTGGAGGATAGGGTTTCCTACGAGCAGTACTTC

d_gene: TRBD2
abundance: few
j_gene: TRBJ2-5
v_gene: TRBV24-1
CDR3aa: CATSELGLAGETQYF
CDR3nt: TGTGCCACCAGTGAACTAGGACTAGCTGGAGAGACCCAGTACTTC

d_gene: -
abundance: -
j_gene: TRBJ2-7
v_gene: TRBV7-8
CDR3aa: CASTFDQGTIYEQYF
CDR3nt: TGTGCCAGCACCTTTGACCAGGGCACAATTTACGAGCAGTACTTC

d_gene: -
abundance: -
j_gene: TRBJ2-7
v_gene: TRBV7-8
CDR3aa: CASSRGTGDYEQYF
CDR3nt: TGTGCCAGCAGCCGCGGGACGGGGGACTACGAGCAGTACTTC

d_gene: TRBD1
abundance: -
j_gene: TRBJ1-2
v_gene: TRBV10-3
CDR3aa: CAIRDRRPYGYTF
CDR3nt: TGTGCCATCCGGGACAGGAGGCCCTATGGCTACACCTTC

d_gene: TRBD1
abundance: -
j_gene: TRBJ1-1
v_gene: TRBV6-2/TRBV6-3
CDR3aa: CASSYATGGADTEAFF
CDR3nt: TGTGCCAGCAGTTACGCGACAGGGGGCGCAGACACTGAAGCTTTCTTT

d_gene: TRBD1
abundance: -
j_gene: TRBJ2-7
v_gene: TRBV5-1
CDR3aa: CASSWGQVAYEQYF
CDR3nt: TGCGCCAGCAGCTGGGGACAGGTTGCCTACGAGCAGTACTTC

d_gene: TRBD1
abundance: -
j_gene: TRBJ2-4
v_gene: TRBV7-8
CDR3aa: CASSHGTGGTDSNIQYF
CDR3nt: TGTGCCAGCAGCCACGGGACAGGGGGCACGGACTCGAACATTCAGTACTTC

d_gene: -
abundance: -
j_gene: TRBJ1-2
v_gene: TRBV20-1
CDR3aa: CSASFLGGVGYYGYTF
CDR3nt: TGCAGTGCTAGTTTTTTGGGGGGGGTAGGCTACTATGGCTACACCTTC

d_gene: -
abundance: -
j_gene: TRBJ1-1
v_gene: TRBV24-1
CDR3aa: CATSEAGPSEAFF
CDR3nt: TGTGCCACCAGTGAGGCAGGGCCGTCTGAAGCTTTCTTT

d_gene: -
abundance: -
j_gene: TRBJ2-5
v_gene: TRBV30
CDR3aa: CAWSRGGITQETQYF
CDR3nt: TGTGCCTGGAGTCGTGGTGGCATAACACAAGAGACCCAGTACTTC

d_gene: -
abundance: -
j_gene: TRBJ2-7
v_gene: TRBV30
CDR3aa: CAWSDGGYEQYF
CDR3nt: TGTGCCTGGAGCGACGGGGGTTACGAGCAGTACTTC

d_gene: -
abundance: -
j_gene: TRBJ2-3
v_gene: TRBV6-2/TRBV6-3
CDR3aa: CASSWEGVDTQYF
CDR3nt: TGTGCCAGCAGCTGGGAGGGGGTAGATACGCAGTATTTT

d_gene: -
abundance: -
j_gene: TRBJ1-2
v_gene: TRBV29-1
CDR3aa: CSVEGGDYGYTF
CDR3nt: TGCAGCGTTGAGGGGGGGGACTATGGCTACACCTTC

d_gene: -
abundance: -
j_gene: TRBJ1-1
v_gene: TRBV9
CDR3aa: CASTRDRMNTEAFF
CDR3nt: TGTGCCAGCACCAGAGACAGAATGAACACTGAAGCTTTCTTT

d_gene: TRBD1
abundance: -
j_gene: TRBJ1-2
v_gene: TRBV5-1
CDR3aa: CASSSSTGHGYTF
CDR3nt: TGCGCCAGCAGCTCCTCGACAGGGCATGGCTACACCTTC

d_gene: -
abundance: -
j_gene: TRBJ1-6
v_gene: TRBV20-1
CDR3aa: CSASGTRNSPLHF
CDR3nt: TGCAGTGCTAGTGGGACTAGGAATTCACCCCTCCACTTT

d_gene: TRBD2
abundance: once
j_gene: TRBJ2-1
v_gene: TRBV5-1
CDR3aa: CASSLQVAGGRGNEQFF
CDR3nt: TGCGCCAGCAGCTTGCAGGTAGCGGGGGGACGGGGCAATGAGCAGTTCTTC

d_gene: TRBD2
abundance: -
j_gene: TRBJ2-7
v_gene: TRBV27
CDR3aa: CASSSGGSEQYF
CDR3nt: TGTGCCAGCAGTTCGGGAGGCTCCGAGCAGTACTTC

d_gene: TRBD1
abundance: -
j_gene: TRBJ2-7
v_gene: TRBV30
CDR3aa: CAWDQDRGLVEQYF
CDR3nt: TGTGCCTGGGATCAGGACAGGGGGCTCGTCGAGCAGTACTTC

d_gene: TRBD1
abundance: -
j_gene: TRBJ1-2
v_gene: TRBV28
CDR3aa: CASRQQGAYGYTF
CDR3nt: TGTGCCAGCAGGCAACAGGGGGCCTATGGCTACACCTTC